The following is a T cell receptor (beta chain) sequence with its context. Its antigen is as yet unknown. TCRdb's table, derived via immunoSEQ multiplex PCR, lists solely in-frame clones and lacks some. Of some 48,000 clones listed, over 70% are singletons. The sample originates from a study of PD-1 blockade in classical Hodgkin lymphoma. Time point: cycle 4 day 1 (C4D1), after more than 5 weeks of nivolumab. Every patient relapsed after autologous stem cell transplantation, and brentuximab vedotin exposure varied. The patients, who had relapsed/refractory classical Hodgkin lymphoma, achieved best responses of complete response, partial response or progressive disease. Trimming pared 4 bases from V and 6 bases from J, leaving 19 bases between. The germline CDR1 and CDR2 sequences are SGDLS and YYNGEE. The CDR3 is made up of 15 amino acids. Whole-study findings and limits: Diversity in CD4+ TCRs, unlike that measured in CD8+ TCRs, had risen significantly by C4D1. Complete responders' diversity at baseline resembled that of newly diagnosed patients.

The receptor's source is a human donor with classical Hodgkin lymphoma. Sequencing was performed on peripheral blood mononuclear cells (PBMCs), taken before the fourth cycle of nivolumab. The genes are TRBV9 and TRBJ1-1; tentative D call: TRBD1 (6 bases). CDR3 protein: CASSYDRPVDAEAFF. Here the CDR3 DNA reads TGTGCCAGCAGCTACGACAGGCCGGTCGACGCTGAAGCTTTCTTT.